The rows below give T cell receptor beta chains drawn from one sample of a study of T cell repertoires in aging, cancer and after chemotherapy. A single record per CDR3 protein comes from TCRdb applying MiXCR to the multiplex PCR reads. This sample has some 2,200 distinct CDR3 sequences; 23% occur once, and the top ten carry approximately 44%. What was sequenced was blood. The receptor source for this set is a human donor with a solid tumor. Each CDR3 is given with its conserved first and last residue. The D gene is left open where the match is weak. The listing skips clone size in some rows; elsewhere it reads once, few, many or a size class.

v_call	j_call	d_call	clone_size	cdr3_aa	cdr3_nt
TRBV19	TRBJ2-2	TRBD1	large	CASSKTGDTGELFF	TGTGCCAGTAGTAAGACAGGGGACACCGGGGAGCTGTTTTTT
TRBV4-3	TRBJ2-1	-	few	CASSPLGGTYNEQFF	TGTGCCAGCAGCCCTCTCGGCGGGACCTACAATGAGCAGTTCTTC
TRBV15	TRBJ2-1	-	medium-sized	CATSRPRDLNNEQFF	TGTGCCACCAGCAGACCCCGGGACTTGAACAATGAGCAGTTCTTC
TRBV12-3/TRBV12-4	TRBJ1-5	TRBD1	medium-sized	CASSLNRGSRYSNQPQHF	TGTGCCAGCAGTTTAAACAGGGGAAGTCGATATAGCAATCAGCCCCAGCATTTT
TRBV6-2/TRBV6-3	TRBJ1-5	-	medium-sized	CASTAAGNQPQHF	TGTGCCAGCACAGCGGCAGGGAATCAGCCCCAGCATTTT
TRBV5-1	TRBJ2-3	-	once	CASSLRGDSTDTQYF	TGCGCCAGCAGCTTGAGGGGGGACAGCACAGATACGCAGTATTTT
TRBV6-5	TRBJ1-5	-	-	CASSYSGGREPQHF	TGTGCCAGCAGTTACTCAGGGGGGCGGGAGCCCCAGCATTTT
TRBV14	TRBJ1-1	-	-	CASSQVGGGRTEAFF	TGTGCCAGCAGCCAAGTAGGAGGGGGAAGGACTGAAGCTTTCTTT
TRBV11-1	TRBJ2-7	-	-	CASSLAGTPTYEQYF	TGTGCCAGCAGCTTGGCCGGGACGCCGACCTACGAGCAGTACTTC
TRBV7-2	TRBJ2-3	TRBD2	few	CASSLAPAGGADTQYF	TGTGCCAGCAGCTTAGCCCCAGCGGGGGGGGCAGATACGCAGTATTTT
TRBV5-1	TRBJ2-5	TRBD2	-	CASSQRGGPETQYF	TGCGCCAGCAGCCAGCGGGGGGGCCCGGAGACCCAGTACTTC
TRBV19	TRBJ2-3	TRBD1	medium-sized	CASSILLSSDRGTDTQYF	TGTGCCAGTAGTATACTCCTTAGCAGCGACAGGGGCACAGATACGCAGTATTTT
TRBV20-1	TRBJ2-3	-	-	CSAAGTRLTDTQYF	TGCAGTGCTGCCGGGACTCGCCTCACAGATACGCAGTATTTT
TRBV5-6	TRBJ2-3	TRBD2	medium-sized	CASRGSGATTSTDTQYF	TGTGCCAGCAGGGGGAGCGGGGCCACAACTAGCACAGATACGCAGTATTTT
TRBV20-1	TRBJ2-5	-	-	CSARDLRVAVGIQETQYF	TGCAGTGCTAGAGATCTCCGAGTAGCGGTGGGGATCCAAGAGACCCAGTACTTC
TRBV6-5	TRBJ2-1	-	medium-sized	CASSYGGGSSYNEQFF	TGTGCCAGCAGTTACGGGGGCGGGAGCTCCTACAATGAGCAGTTCTTC
TRBV19	TRBJ2-3	TRBD1	few	CASRTGTGADTQYF	TGTGCCAGTAGGACCGGGACAGGGGCAGATACGCAGTATTTT
TRBV29-1	TRBJ2-7	-	-	CSVTILGEQYF	TGCAGCGTGACAATTTTAGGCGAGCAGTACTTC
TRBV6-5	TRBJ2-1	TRBD1	-	CASSYRPGTGLNEQFF	TGTGCCAGCAGTTATCGTCCCGGGACAGGGTTGAATGAGCAGTTCTTC
TRBV5-3	TRBJ2-1	-	medium-sized	CARSPGQTNDGQFF	TGTGCCAGAAGCCCTGGACAAACCAATGACGGGCAGTTCTTC
TRBV6-1	TRBJ1-3	TRBD1	medium-sized	CASSVGQGMVYGNTIYF	TGTGCCAGCAGTGTTGGACAGGGGATGGTATACGGAAACACCATATATTTT
TRBV6-1	TRBJ2-7	TRBD1	medium-sized	CASRTGTGGEQYF	TGTGCCAGCAGAACCGGGACAGGGGGCGAGCAGTACTTC
TRBV12-3/TRBV12-4	TRBJ2-7	TRBD1	medium-sized	CASSRTGESHEQYF	TGTGCCAGCAGCAGGACAGGGGAGAGCCACGAGCAGTACTTC
TRBV5-5	TRBJ2-2	-	medium-sized	CASSLGLNTGELFF	TGTGCCAGCAGCTTGGGTCTGAACACCGGGGAGCTGTTTTTT
TRBV6-2/TRBV6-3	TRBJ1-1	-	few	CATGEGRLNTEAFF	TGTGCCACCGGAGAGGGGCGGCTGAACACTGAAGCTTTCTTT
TRBV27	TRBJ1-1	-	-	CASSFLNRDTTEAFF	TGTGCCAGCAGTTTCTTGAACAGAGACACCACTGAAGCTTTCTTT
TRBV7-9	TRBJ1-5	TRBD1	medium-sized	CASSPRGGGSQPQHF	TGTGCCAGCAGCCCCAGGGGGGGTGGATCGCAGCCCCAGCATTTT
TRBV19	TRBJ2-3	-	-	CASSMGSGGRDTQYF	TGTGCCAGTAGTATGGGTAGTGGGGGGCGGGATACGCAGTATTTT
TRBV27	TRBJ2-1	TRBD1	large	CASKGRQGDWDEQFF	TGTGCCAGCAAGGGGCGACAGGGTGATTGGGATGAGCAGTTCTTC
TRBV19	TRBJ2-3	TRBD2	-	CASRRGTIVGTQYF	TGTGCCAGTAGGAGAGGGACTATCGTCGGTACGCAGTATTTT
TRBV7-2	TRBJ1-3	TRBD1	-	CASSLGQGLSGNTIYF	TGTGCCAGCAGCTTAGGACAGGGACTCTCTGGAAACACCATATATTTT
TRBV6-1	TRBJ1-2	TRBD1	medium-sized	CASLTAGGNYGYTF	TGTGCCTCCCTAACGGCAGGGGGCAACTATGGCTACACCTTC
TRBV19	TRBJ1-5	TRBD1	-	CASTKAGTGAGQPQHF	TGTGCCAGTACTAAGGCCGGGACAGGGGCAGGGCAGCCCCAGCATTTT
TRBV5-4	TRBJ2-1	-	medium-sized	CASSSLSLDYNEQFF	TGTGCCAGCAGCTCCCTTTCCCTCGACTACAATGAGCAGTTCTTC